What follows are 10 T cell receptor beta chains derived from one specimen sequenced in a study of control samples from healthy donors and cancer patients. Assay: immunoSEQ multiplex PCR; the TCRdb copy retains only in-frame clones and omits some. The table lists about 410,000 clones, 90% of them singletons. Sequenced input: PBMCs. Receptors were obtained from a man aged 35 to 55 with head and neck cancer.

The chain links TRBV29-1 to TRBJ2-2; the match to TRBD1 covers 9 bases. CDR1 and CDR2 from the germline V gene are SQVTM and ANQGSEA. V lost 0 bases and J lost 4; bases outside the gene matches: 6. The CDR3 length is 16 residues. The CDR3 coding sequence is TGCAGCGTTGAAGAAGCACAGGGGGCAATCACCGGGGAGCTGTTTTTT. Its protein is CSVEEAQGAITGELFF.

J is TRBJ2-3 and V is TRBV28; 9 bases line up with TRBD1. The CDR3 loop spans 14 amino acids. Germline V gene lookup returns CDR1 MDHEN and CDR2 SYDVKM. The V and J ends lost 6 bases and 3 bases, in that order; junction bases with no gene match: 4. The chain's CDR3 is CASRGTGMTDTQYF. The CDR3 nucleotides are TGTGCCAGCAGAGGGACAGGGATGACAGATACGCAGTATTTT.

This chain joins TRBV14 and TRBJ2-2, with D tentatively TRBD2 (6 bases). Germline lookup yields CDR1 SGHDN and CDR2 FVKESK. Trimming removed 2 bases from V and 0 bases from J, with 10 bases in between. CDR3 length equals 16 residues. Written as DNA, the CDR3 is TGTGCCAGCAGCCAATTAGCGGTAACGAACACCGGGGAGCTGTTTTTT. As protein: CASSQLAVTNTGELFF.

The CDR3 sequence is CASSFDATRGYEQYF. CDR3 in DNA: TGTGCCAGCAGTTTTGACGCGACTAGAGGCTACGAGCAGTACTTC. V usage is TRBV28 and J usage is TRBJ2-7; perhaps TRBD2 as D (6 bases). The germline CDR1 and CDR2 sequences are MDHEN and SYDVKM. The V end was cut by 3 bases, the J end by 3 bases, with 15 bases between. CDR3 size: 15 residues.

This clone showed up just once. This chain uses TRBV7-9 with TRBJ2-1; either TRBD1 or TRBD2 may supply D (7 bases each). V lost 5 bases and J 4 bases, leaving 21 bases between the germline ends. CDR1 is SEHNR and CDR2 is FQNEAQ in the germline V gene (reference sequence). CDR3 size: 17 residues. CDR3 sequence reads: CASSPLGGGGRYNEQFF. Written as DNA, the CDR3 is TGTGCCAGCAGCCCCCTAGGGGGCGGGGGTCGATACAATGAGCAGTTCTTC.

This clone showed up just a few times. The genes are TRBV18 and TRBJ2-6; perhaps TRBD1 as D (6 bases). Trimming cost V 5 bases and J 0 bases, with 8 bases left between them. Germline V gives CDR1 KGHSH, CDR2 LQKENI. CDR3 length: 15 residues. CDR3 sequence (DNA): TGTGCCAGCTCAGGGGGCGGCTCTGGGGCCAACGTCCTGACTTTC. Translated, it gives CASSGGGSGANVLTF.

This clone was found once. The gene calls are TRBV5-1 and TRBJ1-5; tentatively, D is TRBD1 (6 bases). V dropped 0 bases and J dropped 9 bases, with 19 bases sitting between them. The CDR3 sequence is 16 residues long. The germline V gene has CDR1 SGHRS and CDR2 YFSETQ. CDR3 in amino acids: CASSLAGRGAGAPQHF. The CDR3 region has the DNA TGCGCCAGCAGCTTGGCCGGACGTGGGGCAGGGGCGCCCCAGCATTTT.

V is TRBV5-1 and J is TRBJ2-1; D might be TRBD1 or TRBD2, each matching 5 bases. There are 15 residues in the CDR3. With 3 bases removed from V and 6 bases from J, the gap between germline ends came to 16 bases. The germline CDR1 and CDR2 sequences are SGHRS and YFSETQ. This CDR3 is CASSYRDGPPNEQFF. Written as DNA, the CDR3 is TGCGCCAGCAGCTACCGGGACGGTCCTCCCAATGAGCAGTTCTTC.

This chain links TRBV9 with TRBJ2-1; D gene unclear. The V and J ends lost 4 bases and 4 bases respectively, with 6 bases between them. The CDR3 totals 12 residues. Per germline, CDR1 SGDLS and CDR2 YYNGEE. The CDR3 loop reads CASSSQYNEQFF. The CDR3 DNA reads TGTGCCAGCAGCTCCCAGTACAATGAGCAGTTCTTC. The whole variable domain, remainder taken from reference TRBV9 and TRBJ2-1, is DSGVTQTPKHLITATGQRVTLRCSPRSGDLSVYWYQQSLDQGLQFLIQYYNGEERAKGNILERFSAQQFPDLHSELNLSSLELGDSALYFCASSSQYNEQFFGPGTRLTVL.

This clone was found a few times. This chain uses TRBV6-6 with TRBJ2-7, with TRBD1 matching over 8 bases. CDR1 and CDR2 (germline): MNHNY, SVGAGI (reference sequence). The CDR3 loop spans 14 amino acids. The J segment lost 6 bases and the V segment lost 5 bases, leaving 9 bases of the junction unmatched. CDR3 protein: CASSKEAGGTEQYF. The DNA of the CDR3 is TGTGCCAGCAGTAAGGAGGCAGGGGGCACCGAGCAGTACTTC.